The sequence of this T cell receptor (beta chain) was determined in a study of blood T cell repertoires in COVID-19. Turning to the study itself: Samples of COVID-19 (acute and convalescent) were obtained from the United States, Italy and Spain. T cells, B-cell-depleted T cells, or PBMCs supplied cDNA or gDNA.

Seattle patients were enrolled during active infection and followed longitudinally. Authors' analysis steps: By means of reference gene primer amplification, nucleated cell counts were estimated. The protocol was immunoSEQ multiplex PCR, while the TCRdb copy is restricted to in-frame clones and leaves out a portion. V, J and clone size reflect that table, while D and trimming were determined from the DNA. The sample shows over 150,000 clones, 80% to 85% of them seen only once. CDR1 and CDR2 from the germline V gene are SEHNR and FQNEAQ (reference sequence). This CDR3 spans 15 amino acids. The V and J ends lost 4 bases and 2 bases, in that order; junction bases with no gene match: 2.

Sequenced material: peripheral blood. V gene TRBV7-9 combines with J gene TRBJ2-1; 10 bases fit TRBD1. This sequence was found in a woman between 65 and 79 years old with COVID-19, enrolled during active disease. As DNA, the CDR3 is TGTGCCAGCAGCTGGGACAGGGGTGCCTACAATGAGCAGTTCTTC. It yields the protein CASSWDRGAYNEQFF.